This TCR beta chain was sequenced during a study of regulatory T cells in long-lasting Graves disease. About the study: Patients with new Graves' disease had used antithyroid drugs below 3 months. Findings and limits, study-wide: A limited number of samples was an acknowledged limitation.

The time point denotes: newly diagnosed GD, antithyroid drugs for less than 3 months. PBMC RNA served as the TCR library source. A blood draw put around 9 milliliters of peripheral blood into EDTA tubes. Per the germline V gene, CDR1 is MNHEY and CDR2 is SMNVEV (reference sequence). CDR3 length: 13 residues. V lost 2 bases and J 1 base, leaving 4 bases between the germline ends. At least ten counts were recorded for this clonotype. Its antigen is unknown. Arm-PCR with iRepertoire HTBI primers amplified the CDR3 regions for these TCR beta libraries. TCRdb re-called the multiplex PCR reads through MiXCR, storing one row per CDR3 protein. The sample records a few hundred thousand distinct CDR3 sequences, 16% being singletons. The same sample was also studied in work on T cells in Graves' hyperthyroidism and ophthalmopathy. That report adds: Patients were excluded for uncontrolled infection, other autoimmune disease, pregnancy or lactation.

Sample: peripheral blood mononuclear cells (PBMCs), taken at new diagnosis, from a patient treated with antithyroid drugs. The chain couples TRBV27 to TRBJ2-3; D call uncertain. The receptor was isolated from a woman aged 18-29 years with Graves disease. The chain's CDR3 is CASSLRRTDTQYF. In DNA, the CDR3 is TGTGCCAGCAGTTTACGGCGCACAGATACGCAGTATTTT.